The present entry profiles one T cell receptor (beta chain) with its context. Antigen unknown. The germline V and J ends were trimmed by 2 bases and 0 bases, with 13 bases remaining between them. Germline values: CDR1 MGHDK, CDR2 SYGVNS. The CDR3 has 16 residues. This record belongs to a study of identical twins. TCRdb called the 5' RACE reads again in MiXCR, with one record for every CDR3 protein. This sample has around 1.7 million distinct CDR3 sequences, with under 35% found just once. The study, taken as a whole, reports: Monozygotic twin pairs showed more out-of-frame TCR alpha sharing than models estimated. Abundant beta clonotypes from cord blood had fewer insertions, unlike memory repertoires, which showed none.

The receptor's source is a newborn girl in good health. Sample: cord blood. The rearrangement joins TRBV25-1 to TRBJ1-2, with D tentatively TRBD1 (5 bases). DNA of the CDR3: TGTGCCAGCAGTGAAGGCGGGGGATTAGCTAACTATGGCTACACCTTC. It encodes CASSEGGGLANYGYTF.